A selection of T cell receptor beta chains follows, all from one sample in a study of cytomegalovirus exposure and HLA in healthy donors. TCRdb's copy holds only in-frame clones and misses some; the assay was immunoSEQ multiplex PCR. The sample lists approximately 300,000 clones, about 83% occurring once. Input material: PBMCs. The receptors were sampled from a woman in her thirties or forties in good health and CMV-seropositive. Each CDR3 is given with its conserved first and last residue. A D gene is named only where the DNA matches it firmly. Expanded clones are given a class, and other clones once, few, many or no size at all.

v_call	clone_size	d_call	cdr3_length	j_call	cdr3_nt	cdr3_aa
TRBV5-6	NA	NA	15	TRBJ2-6	TGTGCCAGCAGCTTGATTGGTACAAGGGCCAACGTCCTGACTTTC	CASSLIGTRANVLTF
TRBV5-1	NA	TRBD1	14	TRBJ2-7	TGCGCCAGCAGCCTAGGGACAGATCCCTACGAGCAGTACTTC	CASSLGTDPYEQYF
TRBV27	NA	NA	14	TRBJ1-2	TGTGCCAGCAGTTTAAAGGGGGACGGCTATGGCTACACCTTC	CASSLKGDGYGYTF
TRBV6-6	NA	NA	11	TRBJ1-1	TGTGCCAGCAGTTACGGTACAGTAGCTTTCTTT	CASSYGTVAFF
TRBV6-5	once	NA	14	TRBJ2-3	TGTGCCAGCAGGAATACAGGAATCACAGATACGCAGTATTTT	CASRNTGITDTQYF
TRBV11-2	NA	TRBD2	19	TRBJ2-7	TGTGCCAGCAGCTTGCGACTAGCGGGAGAGACCCCTACTACGTACGAGCAGTACTTC	CASSLRLAGETPTTYEQYF
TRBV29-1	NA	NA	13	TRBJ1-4	TGCAGCGTTGAAGGAGGGTTGGGTGAAAAACTGTTTTTT	CSVEGGLGEKLFF
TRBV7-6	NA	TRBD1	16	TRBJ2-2	TGTGCCAGCAGCCTCAGACAGGGAGTAGTCACCGGGGAGCTGTTTTTT	CASSLRQGVVTGELFF
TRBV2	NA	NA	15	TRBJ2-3	TGTGCCAGCAAGGGGTCTGGATACAACCGCGATACGCAGTATTTT	CASKGSGYNRDTQYF
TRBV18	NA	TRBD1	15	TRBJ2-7	TGTGCCAGCTCACCTGTACAGGGGGTTGGAGGCGAGCAGTACTTC	CASSPVQGVGGEQYF
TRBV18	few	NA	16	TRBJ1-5	TGTGCCAGCTCATCCACTCTTCAGGGTGGCAATCAGCCCCAGCATTTT	CASSSTLQGGNQPQHF
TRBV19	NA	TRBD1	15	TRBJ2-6	TGTGCCAGTAGTAGATCAGGGGGCTGGGCCAACGTCCTGACTTTC	CASSRSGGWANVLTF
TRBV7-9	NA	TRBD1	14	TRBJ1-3	TGTGCCAGCAGCTCCAGGACAGGGGGAAACACCATATATTTT	CASSSRTGGNTIYF
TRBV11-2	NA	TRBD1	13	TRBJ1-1	TGTGCCAGCAGCTCGGACAGGGACACTGAAGCTTTCTTT	CASSSDRDTEAFF
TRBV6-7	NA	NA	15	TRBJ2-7	TGTGCCAGCAGTTACCTGCCCGGGGGTAGGTACGAGCAGTACTTC	CASSYLPGGRYEQYF
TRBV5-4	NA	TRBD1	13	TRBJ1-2	TGTGCCAGCAGCTCGGGACAGGACTATGGCTACACCTTC	CASSSGQDYGYTF
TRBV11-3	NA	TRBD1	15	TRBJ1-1	TGTGCCAGCAGCTCCTACAGGGGATTGAACACTGAAGCTTTCTTT	CASSSYRGLNTEAFF
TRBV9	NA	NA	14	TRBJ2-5	TGTGCCAGCAGCGTCCAGGGGCCACCAGAGACCCAGTACTTC	CASSVQGPPETQYF
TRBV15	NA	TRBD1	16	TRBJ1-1	TGTGCCACCAGCAGAGACCGAGGGACAGGGGGGACTGAAGCTTTCTTT	CATSRDRGTGGTEAFF
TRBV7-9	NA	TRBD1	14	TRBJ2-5	TGTGCCAGCAGCAATGAGGACAGGGGAGAGACCCAGTACTTC	CASSNEDRGETQYF
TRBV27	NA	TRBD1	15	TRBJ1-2	TGTGCCAGCAAAGCGCTACCAGACAGGGCAAAAGGCTACACCTTC	CASKALPDRAKGYTF
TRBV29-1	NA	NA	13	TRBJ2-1	TGCAGCGTCGGGGAATCCTCCTACAATGAGCAGTTCTTC	CSVGESSYNEQFF
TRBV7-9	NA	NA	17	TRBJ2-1	TGTGCCAGCAGCTTAGAAGGGCTCGGGAGCTCCTACAATGAGCAGTTCTTC	CASSLEGLGSSYNEQFF
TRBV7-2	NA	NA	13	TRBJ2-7	TGTGCCAGCAGCCGGGGGGCTAGTCGCGAGCAGTACTTC	CASSRGASREQYF
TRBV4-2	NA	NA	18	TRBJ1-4	TGTGCCAGCAGCCACGCCAAAGCCGTGACAGCTACTAATGAAAAACTGTTTTTT	CASSHAKAVTATNEKLFF
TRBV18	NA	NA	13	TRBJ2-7	TGTGCCAGCTCACCGGACGGGGGCTACGAGCAGTACTTC	CASSPDGGYEQYF
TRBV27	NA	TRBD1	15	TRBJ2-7	TGTGCCAGCTCCCCGGGACAGGGGATGAGCCACGAGCAGTACTTC	CASSPGQGMSHEQYF
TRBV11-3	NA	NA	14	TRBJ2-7	TGTGCCAGCAGCTTAGTCAGGGGCTCCTACGAGCAGTACTTC	CASSLVRGSYEQYF
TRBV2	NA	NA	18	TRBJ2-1	TGTGCCGTGAGTGGTAGCGTGTGGGTCGTTCTCTCCTACAATGAGCAGTTCTTC	CAVSGSVWVVLSYNEQFF
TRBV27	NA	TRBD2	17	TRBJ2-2	TGTGCCAGCAGTTTAAATCCTAGCGGCCCCGCGACCGGGGAGTTGTTTTTT	CASSLNPSGPATGELFF